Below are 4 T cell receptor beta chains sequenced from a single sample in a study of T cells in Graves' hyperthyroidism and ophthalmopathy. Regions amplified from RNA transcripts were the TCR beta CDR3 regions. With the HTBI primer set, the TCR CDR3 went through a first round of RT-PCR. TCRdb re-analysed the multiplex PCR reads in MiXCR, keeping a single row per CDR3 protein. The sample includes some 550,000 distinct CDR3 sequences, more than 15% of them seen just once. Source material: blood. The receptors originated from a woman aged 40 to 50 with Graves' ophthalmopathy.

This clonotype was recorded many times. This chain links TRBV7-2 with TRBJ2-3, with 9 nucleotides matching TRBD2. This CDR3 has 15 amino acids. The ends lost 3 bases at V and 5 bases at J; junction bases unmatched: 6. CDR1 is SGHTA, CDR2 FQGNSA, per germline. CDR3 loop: CASSFQLAGEDTQYF. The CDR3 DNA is TGTGCCAGCAGCTTCCAATTAGCGGGAGAAGATACGCAGTATTTT.

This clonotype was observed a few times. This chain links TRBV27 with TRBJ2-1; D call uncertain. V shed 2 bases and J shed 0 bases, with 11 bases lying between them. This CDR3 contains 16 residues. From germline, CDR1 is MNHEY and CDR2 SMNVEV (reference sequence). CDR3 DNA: TGTGCCAGCAGTTTAAATGAACAGTTCTCCTACAATGAGCAGTTCTTC. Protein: CASSLNEQFSYNEQFF.

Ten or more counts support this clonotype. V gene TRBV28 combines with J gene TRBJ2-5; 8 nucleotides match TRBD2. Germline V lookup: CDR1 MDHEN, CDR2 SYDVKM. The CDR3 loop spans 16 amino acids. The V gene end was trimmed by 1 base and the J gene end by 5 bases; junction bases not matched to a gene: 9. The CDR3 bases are TGTGCCAGCAGTTTATTCCGGGAGGGAAGTAAGGAGACCCAGTACTTC. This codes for CASSLFREGSKETQYF.

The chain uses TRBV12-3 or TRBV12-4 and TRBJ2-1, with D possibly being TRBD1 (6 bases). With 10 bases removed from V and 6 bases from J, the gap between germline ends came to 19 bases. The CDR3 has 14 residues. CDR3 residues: CAILQGSVLNEQFF. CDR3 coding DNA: TGTGCCATCCTACAGGGATCCGTCCTCAATGAGCAGTTCTTC.